This T cell receptor beta chain was retrieved from a study of early T cells in non-severe SARS-CoV-2 infection. Study-level information: Chains from this unsorted whole-blood bulk RNA could not be paired. The study, taken as a whole, reports: VDJdb-based annotation leaned toward anti-spike CD8 responses and missed private and CD4 specificities.

Each single cDNA molecule received a unique molecular identifier. TCRdb reprocessed the 5' RACE reads with MiXCR, giving one entry per CDR3 protein. This table has some 52,000 distinct CDR3 sequences, around 7.5% appearing once. The CDR3 has 13 residues. Germline V gives CDR1 SGHAT, CDR2 FQNNGV. The V and J ends lost 4 bases and 8 bases respectively, with 14 bases between them. This clonotype was detected ten times or more. Antigen specificity is unknown. The TCR was taken from an adult who was a healthcare worker with PCR-confirmed SARS-CoV-2 infection or an uninfected control (not recorded which). The chain recombines TRBV11-2 with TRBJ1-1, with a possible D match to TRBD1 (5 bases). What was sequenced was whole blood. The CDR3 region is CASSSFGGTEAFF. The CDR3 nucleotides read TGTGCCAGCAGCTCCTTTGGAGGGACCGAAGCTTTCTTT.